What follows is one TCR beta chain and its context. Antigen specificity is unknown. This sequence may be a read error, since a much larger clone differs from it by one base. Per sample, extraction of total RNA gave at least 5.5 micrograms in every case. PCR was performed a second time for roughly 7 to 11 cycles using a sample-barcoded 5' primer and a J-beta primer mix. TCRdb passed the 5' RACE reads through MiXCR, listing each CDR3 protein once. The profile shows some 1.5 million distinct CDR3 sequences, 28% of them singletons. The CDR3 totals 13 residues. The V gene's germline CDR1 is SEHNR and CDR2 FQNEAQ (reference sequence). The sample is drawn from a study of blood T cells in healthy people across ages. Study observations and caveats: Estimated diversity that came from one million T cells was considered an underestimate. Higher diversity, along with more naive CD4+ cells, distinguished long-lived donors from aged donors.

The sequenced material came from blood. The sequence was obtained from a woman aged 30 to 39 in good health. This chain joins TRBV7-9 and TRBJ2-7; 7 bases are a match to TRBD1. The CDR3 sequence is CAGSRDSEYEQYF. The CDR3 nucleotides are TGTGCCGGCAGCCGGGACAGTGAGTACGAGCAGTACTTC.